A single sample gave rise to the 5 T cell receptor beta chains below, sequenced in a study of CD8+CD57+ T cells in acquired aplastic anemia. Sequencing involved patients with CD8+CD57+ cell expansion previously shown by flow cytometry. It was genomic DNA that served as the template for profiling TCR beta VDJ and CDR3. MiXCR, applied by TCRdb to the reads, yields one record per CDR3 protein. The sample consists of roughly 150,000 distinct CDR3 sequences, roughly 43% of them appearing once. Sequencing was done on a sample of sorted CD4+, CD8+, or CD8+CD57+ T cells (not recorded which) from PBMCs. The source is a human donor with aplastic anemia.

This clonotype has ten or more counts. The chain recombines TRBV5-5 with TRBJ1-1, with 7 bases that match TRBD1. The length of the CDR3 is 13 residues. Germline trimming cut 1 base from V and 3 bases from J; bases unmatched to any gene: 0. Germline V gives CDR1 SGHKS, CDR2 YYEKEE (reference sequence). The CDR3 loop is CASSLTGDTEAFF. The CDR3 DNA follows: TGTGCCAGCAGCTTGACAGGGGACACTGAAGCTTTCTTT.

This chain connects TRBV7-4 to TRBJ1-6; 7 positions match TRBD1. Per the germline V gene, CDR1 is SGHVT and CDR2 is SQSDAQ. With V trimmed by 5 bases and J by 10 bases, 14 bases remained unmatched. This CDR3 spans 16 amino acids. The CDR3 loop reads CASSTRQGVRLSPLHF. CDR3 nucleotides: TGTGCCAGCAGCACCCGACAGGGCGTCAGGCTCTCACCCCTCCACTTT.

This clonotype has ten or more counts. The chain couples TRBV7-2 to TRBJ2-1; 8 nucleotides align to TRBD2. This CDR3 spans 16 amino acids. The trim removed 6 bases at V and 8 bases at J, leaving 15 bases unmatched. Per the germline V gene, CDR1 is SGHTA and CDR2 is FQGNSA. The CDR3 here is CASSYFGSGIGYEQFF. CDR3 sequence (DNA): TGTGCCAGCAGTTATTTCGGTAGCGGGATCGGGTATGAGCAGTTCTTC.

Worth noting for this clonotype: A much larger clone is a single base away; this may be a read error. The rearrangement uses TRBV7-3 and TRBJ2-3; TRBD1 is a possible D gene (5 bases). Germline values: CDR1 SGHTA, CDR2 FQGTGA. The CDR3 covers 13 residues. The CDR3 loop reads CASSFIPTGTQYF. CDR3 sequence (DNA): TGTGCCAGCAGCTTTATACCCACAGGTACGCAGTATTTT. Full variable domain (outside the CDR3, taken from reference TRBV7-3 and TRBJ2-3): GAGVSQTPSNKVTEKGKYVELRCDPISGHTALYWYRQSLGQGPEFLIYFQGTGAADDSGLPNDRFFAVRPEGSVSTLKIQRTERGDSAVYLCASSFIPTGTQYFGPGTRLTVL.

This clonotype showed up many times. The CDR3 loop is CASSLQGQRSNQPQHF. CDR3 in DNA: TGTGCCAGCAGCTTACAGGGGCAGCGGAGCAATCAGCCCCAGCATTTT. This rearrangement joins TRBV7-3 to TRBJ1-5, with D possibly being TRBD1 (6 bases). Trimming cost V 2 bases and J 1 base, with 12 bases left between them. The length of the CDR3 is 16 residues. Germline lookup yields CDR1 SGHTA and CDR2 FQGTGA.